The 16 T cell receptor beta chains below all came from one sample that was sequenced in a study of T cells after yellow fever vaccination. TCRdb re-analysed the 5' RACE reads in MiXCR, keeping a single row per CDR3 protein. The sample contains under 350,000 distinct CDR3 sequences, about 4% of which appear only once. The sequencing here drew on PBMCs, taken 5 days after the yellow fever booster vaccination. Every receptor here comes from a man between 18 and 29 years old who received the YFV17D yellow fever vaccine.

J is TRBJ1-3 and V is TRBV27; possibly TRBD1 for D (6 bases). The CDR3 has 15 residues. CDR1 MNHEY and CDR2 SMNVEV come from the germline V gene (reference sequence). Between the trimmed V and J ends, which lost 4 bases and 4 bases, there was a span of 14 bases. CDR3 protein: CASSSRGARGNTIYF. CDR3 nucleotides: TGTGCCAGCAGTTCCCGGGGGGCGCGAGGAAACACCATATATTTT.

This clonotype was counted at least ten times. The V call is TRBV20-1, the J call TRBJ1-5; TRBD1 might be the D (6 bases). The CDR3 has 13 amino acids. The germline CDR1 and CDR2 sequences are DFQATT and SNEGSKA (reference sequence). V lost 6 bases and J 3 bases, leaving 12 bases between the germline ends. The CDR3 spells CSARGQNNQPQHF. CDR3 sequence (DNA): TGCAGTGCCCGGGGGCAGAACAATCAGCCCCAGCATTTT.

This clonotype was found a few times. Here the CDR3 reads CASWTPGQGKFF. As DNA, the CDR3 is TGTGCCAGCTGGACCCCCGGGCAGGGGAAGTTCTTC. The rearrangement links TRBV7-9 to TRBJ2-1; D perhaps matches TRBD1 (6 bases). Germline V gene lookup returns CDR1 SEHNR and CDR2 FQNEAQ (reference sequence). The V end lost 8 bases, the J end lost 14 bases, and 19 bases lay between the germline ends. The length of the CDR3 is 12 residues.

This chain connects TRBV30 to TRBJ2-3, with D perhaps TRBD2 (5 bases). Germline values: CDR1 GTSNPN, CDR2 SVGIG (reference sequence). Trimming cost V 5 bases and J 0 bases, with 18 bases left between them. The CDR3 contains 16 residues. For the CDR3, the DNA is TGTGCCTGGTCACCCGAGGGCCACTCCAGCACAGATACGCAGTATTTT. Encoded protein: CAWSPEGHSSTDTQYF.

The rearrangement uses TRBV5-1 and TRBJ2-5; D ambiguous. Trimming took 0 bases from V and 5 from J, leaving 14 bases between them. Germline CDR1 SGHRS, CDR2 YFSETQ. CDR3 length: 15 amino acids. CDR3 loop: CASSLAGHRMETQYF. The CDR3 region has the DNA TGCGCCAGCAGCTTGGCAGGCCATAGAATGGAGACCCAGTACTTC.

This clonotype has a count of ten or more. This chain uses TRBV20-1 with TRBJ2-7, with unresolved D. The CDR3 spans 14 residues. V was pared by 0 bases and J by 5 bases, with 14 bases between. Germline CDR1 is DFQATT and CDR2 is SNEGSKA (reference sequence). The CDR3 DNA sequence: TGCAGTGCTAGAGAATCGTCAAGGGCAGACGAGCAGTACGTC. Translating gives CSARESSRADEQYV.

This clonotype has at least ten counts. V and J are TRBV5-1 and TRBJ2-4, with a weak D call TRBD1 (5 bases). Germline lookup yields CDR1 SGHRS and CDR2 YFSETQ. CDR3 length: 16 amino acids. V lost 5 bases and J 0 bases, leaving 15 bases between the germline ends. The CDR3 nucleotides are TGCGCCAGCAGTCCTATAGACAGAATAGCCAAAAACATTCAGTACTTC. The encoded protein is CASSPIDRIAKNIQYF.

This clonotype was seen ten or more times. The V call is TRBV7-9, the J call TRBJ2-7, with 9 bases matching TRBD1. CDR3 size: 16 residues. Germline V CDR1 and CDR2: SEHNR, FQNEAQ (reference sequence). The V and J ends lost 4 bases and 2 bases, in that order; junction bases with no gene match: 9. In DNA, the CDR3 is TGTGCCAGCAGCTCGCCTGGGACAGGGATTACCTACGAGCAGTACTTC. Residues: CASSSPGTGITYEQYF.

The rearrangement joins TRBV5-1 to TRBJ1-1; no clear D gene. CDR1 SGHRS and CDR2 YFSETQ come from the germline V gene. Between the trimmed V and J ends, which lost 0 bases and 3 bases, there was a span of 9 bases. The length of the CDR3 is 14 residues. Here the CDR3 DNA reads TGCGCCAGCAGCTTGGTGCTGGGCGACACTGAAGCTTTCTTT. As protein: CASSLVLGDTEAFF.

This clonotype was recorded at least ten times. The CDR3 loop is CASRHLTYGYTF. DNA for the CDR3: TGTGCCAGCAGACACCTGACCTATGGCTACACCTTC. The gene calls are TRBV6-4 and TRBJ1-2, with D uncertain. This CDR3 is 12 amino acids long. Germline lookup yields CDR1 MRHNA and CDR2 SNTAGT. Between the trimmed V and J ends, which lost 6 bases and 4 bases, there was a span of 9 bases.

This clonotype was counted between two and nine times. The J gene is TRBJ2-3, the V gene TRBV7-3; D is ambiguous. CDR3 length: 13 amino acids. CDR1 is SGHTA and CDR2 is FQGTGA in the germline V gene. V shed 5 bases and J shed 6 bases, with 12 bases lying between them. CDR3 sequence: CASSPPGSDTQYF. Written as DNA, the CDR3 is TGTGCCAGCAGCCCCCCTGGCTCCGATACGCAGTATTTT.

The chain couples TRBV10-2 to TRBJ2-4; unclear D gene. Germline V CDR1 and CDR2: WSHSY, SAAADI. The CDR3 totals 13 residues. Trimming left V 0 bases short and J 10 bases short, with 10 bases between. This chain's CDR3 is CASSESAIGIQYF. CDR3 sequence (DNA): TGCGCCAGCAGTGAGTCCGCGATAGGTATTCAGTACTTC.

This clonotype showed up many times. The chain couples TRBV29-1 to TRBJ2-1, with 11 bases identical to TRBD2. Germline V lookup: CDR1 SQVTM, CDR2 ANQGSEA. J lost 0 bases, V lost 1 base, and 5 bases had no gene match. CDR3 size: 17 residues. As DNA, the CDR3 is TGCAGCGTTGAAGGCCTAGCGGGGGGCCCCTCCTACAATGAGCAGTTCTTC. It translates to CSVEGLAGGPSYNEQFF.

The chain links TRBV5-6 to TRBJ2-3; TRBD2 aligns across 11 bases. Per the germline V gene, CDR1 is SGHDT and CDR2 is YYEEEE. The CDR3 loop spans 12 amino acids. The junction had 4 bases not matched to a gene; V was cut back by 2 bases and J by 14 bases. CDR3 nucleotide sequence: TGTGCCAGCAGCTTAGCTAGCGGGGGGCCGTATTTT. It codes for CASSLASGGPYF.

This clonotype was seen a handful of times. V gene TRBV4-2 combines with J gene TRBJ1-5; no reliable D call. Germline V gene data show CDR1 as LGHNA and CDR2 as YNFKEQ. Trimming pared 1 base from V and 5 bases from J, leaving 12 bases between. CDR3 length: 15 amino acids. The CDR3 reads CASSQVLLPDQPQHF. CDR3 nucleotides: TGTGCCAGCAGCCAAGTTCTCCTACCGGATCAGCCCCAGCATTTT.

Ten or more counts support this clonotype. The J gene is TRBJ1-3, the V gene TRBV6-5; tentative D call: TRBD1 (5 bases). V was trimmed by 2 bases and J by 2 bases, leaving 7 bases between them. This CDR3 comprises 14 residues. Germline CDR1 and CDR2: MNHEY and SVGAGI. The CDR3 nucleotides are TGTGCCAGCAGTTACGGGGGTGCTGGAAACACCATATATTTT. This encodes CASSYGGAGNTIYF.